One sample yielded the 16 T cell receptor beta chains listed below, sequenced in a study of vaccination effects on CD4 cells after COVID-19. Peptide-pool stimulation followed by sequencing identified expanded antigen-specific CD4+ clonotypes in the ViraFEST assay. CD4+ T cells were isolated after 10 days of culture. Each participant was given two doses of one vaccine (BNT162b2 or mRNA-1273). Generated by immunoSEQ multiplex PCR, the TCRdb table keeps only in-frame clones and is missing some. The sample has some 35,000 clones, roughly four fifths seen once. The antigens these receptors bind are not known. The source material was CD4+ T cells from PBMCs cultured with HCoV-NL63 spike peptides, sampled after COVID-19 vaccination. The receptors derive from a human donor who received a COVID-19 vaccine. Some clones in this sample may be carry-over from other donors' samples.

V usage is TRBV6-6 and J usage is TRBJ1-4; D gene unclear. This CDR3 comprises 10 residues. Germline V gene sequence: CDR1 MNHNY, CDR2 SVGAGI (reference sequence). V gave up 10 bases and J gave up 10 bases, with 10 bases separating them. The CDR3 loop is CATLSGKLFF. The DNA for the CDR3 is TGTGCCACCTTGAGTGGAAAACTGTTTTTT.

The gene calls are TRBV19 and TRBJ2-5; the match to TRBD2 covers 8 bases. Looked up from germline, CDR1 is LNHDA and CDR2 is SQIVND (reference sequence). The CDR3 runs 14 residues. V lost 5 bases, J lost 5 bases, and 7 bases stayed unmatched. This CDR3 reads CASSPRGGPETQYF. CDR3 bases: TGTGCCAGTAGTCCCCGGGGGGGCCCCGAGACCCAGTACTTC.

This clone was recorded only once. J is TRBJ2-5 and V is TRBV6-6; 7 bases line up with TRBD2. This CDR3 has 14 amino acids. Germline CDR1 MNHNY, CDR2 SVGAGI (reference sequence). Losses at the gene ends were 7 bases for V and 7 bases for J; bases not matched to a gene: 12. CDR3 sequence (DNA): TGTGCCAGCATCAGCAACAGCGGGGCTGGGACCCAGTACTTC. Translation gives CASISNSGAGTQYF.

The J gene is TRBJ2-4, the V gene TRBV7-2, with D possibly being TRBD2 (7 bases). The CDR3 spans 15 residues. The germline V and J ends were trimmed by 4 bases and 9 bases, with 19 bases remaining between them. Germline CDR1 and CDR2: SGHTA and FQGNSA. CDR3 sequence: CASSSTPGGAAIQYF. CDR3 bases: TGTGCCAGCAGCTCAACACCGGGGGGCGCAGCCATTCAGTACTTC.

The chain joins TRBV28 to TRBJ2-6; D not resolved. The length of the CDR3 is 14 residues. The germline gives CDR1 MDHEN, CDR2 SYDVKM. V was cut by 3 bases and J by 0 bases, with 3 bases left in between. CDR3 bases: TGTGCCAGCAGTTTCCACTCTGGGGCCAACGTCCTGACTTTC. This encodes CASSFHSGANVLTF.

The count of this clone is one. The V gene is TRBV18, the J gene TRBJ2-5; the match to TRBD1 covers 7 bases. The trim removed 6 bases at V and 1 base at J, leaving 5 bases unmatched. Looked up from germline, CDR1 is KGHSH and CDR2 is LQKENI. There are 14 residues in the CDR3. The CDR3 DNA is TGTGCCAGCTCCCAGGGGGTAGGCCAAGAGACCCAGTACTTC. This codes for CASSQGVGQETQYF.

This clone was seen a few times. V usage is TRBV5-5 and J usage is TRBJ2-3; 7 bases match TRBD1. CDR1 and CDR2 (germline): SGHKS, YYEKEE (reference sequence). The ends lost 1 base at V and 0 bases at J; junction bases unmatched: 5. The CDR3 loop spans 16 amino acids. CDR3 sequence (DNA): TGTGCCAGCAGCTTGAGGGGGCTTCCTAGCACAGATACGCAGTATTTT. The encoded protein is CASSLRGLPSTDTQYF.

This clone has a single count. The rearrangement links TRBV5-4 to TRBJ2-7; 15 bases fit TRBD2. The germline gives CDR1 SGHNT, CDR2 YYREEE (reference sequence). After removal of 3 bases from V and 4 bases from J, the junction contained 8 bases not matched to a gene. This CDR3 has 17 residues. The CDR3 nucleotides are TGTGCCAGCAGCTCGGGGACTAGCGGGGGGCGGAGGTACGAGCAGTACGTC. Translated: CASSSGTSGGRRYEQYV.

This chain uses TRBV5-1 with TRBJ2-2, with 7 bases identical to TRBD1. Losses at the gene ends were 2 bases for V and 6 bases for J; bases not matched to a gene: 7. From germline, CDR1 is SGHRS and CDR2 YFSETQ. The CDR3 loop spans 15 amino acids. This chain's CDR3 is CASSFSTQGAGELFF. The CDR3 coding sequence is TGCGCCAGCAGCTTCAGTACCCAGGGGGCCGGGGAGCTGTTTTTT.

This clone has just one count. CDR3 loop: CASSTYRASGFTDTQYF. The CDR3 region has the DNA TGTGCCAGCAGCACCTACCGGGCTAGCGGGTTTACAGATACGCAGTATTTT. V usage is TRBV7-9 and J usage is TRBJ2-3; 8 nucleotides line up with TRBD2. J gave up 3 bases and V 5 bases, and 13 bases lay outside the gene matches. CDR1 is SEHNR and CDR2 is FQNEAQ in the germline V gene (reference sequence). The CDR3 sequence is 17 residues long.

The CDR3: CATSVPRGGTETQYF. CDR3 nucleotide sequence: TGTGCCACCAGTGTCCCACGGGGGGGTACAGAGACCCAGTACTTC. The rearrangement joins TRBV24-1 to TRBJ2-5; 8 bases agree with TRBD2. Unmatched junction bases numbered 8, after V lost 5 bases and J lost 4 bases. Germline V gene lookup returns CDR1 KGHDR and CDR2 SFDVKD. This CDR3 region has 15 residues.

This chain uses TRBV6-5 with TRBJ2-5; perhaps D is TRBD1 or TRBD2 (5 bases each). Per the germline V gene, CDR1 is MNHEY and CDR2 is SVGAGI. The CDR3 is 15 amino acids. V was cut by 6 bases and J by 5 bases, with 19 bases left in between. The CDR3 protein is CASRRPGARSETQYF. The CDR3 DNA reads TGTGCCAGCAGACGACCCGGGGCCAGATCGGAGACCCAGTACTTC.

The chain combines TRBV18 with TRBJ2-4, with D tentatively TRBD1 (5 bases). V was clipped by 0 bases and J by 6 bases, with 12 bases between them. Germline assignment: CDR1 KGHSH and CDR2 LQKENI. This CDR3 spans 15 amino acids. The CDR3 region is CASSPPLGVRNIQYF. As DNA, the CDR3 is TGTGCCAGCTCACCACCGTTAGGGGTTAGAAACATTCAGTACTTC.

The rearrangement links TRBV6-4 to TRBJ1-1, with a weak D call TRBD1 (5 bases). The germline V and J ends were trimmed by 2 bases and 4 bases, with 8 bases remaining between them. CDR3 length: 13 residues. In germline, CDR1 is MRHNA, CDR2 SNTAGT. CDR3 sequence: CASSDRGLTEAFF. The CDR3 bases are TGTGCCAGCAGTGACAGGGGACTCACTGAAGCTTTCTTT.

The rearrangement joins TRBV14 to TRBJ2-2, with 10 positions matching TRBD1. Germline lookup yields CDR1 SGHDN and CDR2 FVKESK. Germline trimming cut 5 bases from V and 3 bases from J; bases unmatched to any gene: 6. The CDR3 length is 16 residues. The CDR3 coding sequence is TGTGCCAGCAGCTCACGTGGGACAGGGGACACCGGGGAGCTGTTTTTT. Encoded protein: CASSSRGTGDTGELFF.

The chain couples TRBV18 to TRBJ1-6; no firm D call. CDR1 is KGHSH and CDR2 is LQKENI in the germline V gene. The V end was cut by 1 base, the J end by 6 bases, with 16 bases between. CDR3 length equals 17 residues. The CDR3, as DNA: TGTGCCAGCTCACCACAACCGGGAGGTGGTAGTAATTCACCCCTCCACTTT. It translates to CASSPQPGGGSNSPLHF.